A single sample gave rise to the 7 T cell receptor beta chains below, sequenced in a study of human T cells and chemical hapten exposure (dated by TCRdb to the early 2020s). In the paper's terms, the time point label means: patch test 3, about 24 weeks after DPC sensitization. The treatment or condition label, as the study defines it: therapeutic diphenylcyclopropenone sensitization with weekly scalp DPC. Library prep was done by RACE. Instrument used: NextSeq 500. TCRdb's own reprocessing of the public reads used fastp at Q25 and MiXCR and kept productive beta chains. Under each unique CDR3 protein, matching rows form one entry showing the most common genes and DNA. The sample table contains just over 95,000 distinct CDR3 sequences; only one count was recorded for around 25% of them. The ten largest clones take up 10% of the sample. The specimen comprised whole blood, sampled in connection with sensitization to the hapten diphenylcyclopropenone (DPC). These receptors were obtained from a man between 35 and 55 years old with alopecia areata. Some clones in this sample may be carry-over from other donors' samples.

The rearrangement links TRBV3-1 to TRBJ2-2, with TRBD2 matching over 10 bases. CDR3 length: 17 amino acids. Germline lookup yields CDR1 LGHDT and CDR2 YNNKEL (reference sequence). J lost 7 bases, V lost 4 bases, and 12 bases had no gene match. The CDR3 DNA reads as TGTGCCAGCAGCCCCCAGGGTGCTAGCGGGAGAGTCGGGGAGCTGTTTTTT. It translates to CASSPQGASGRVGELFF.

The chain couples TRBV12-3 or TRBV12-4 to TRBJ2-5; 12 nucleotides line up with TRBD1. This CDR3 has 14 amino acids. The V segment lost 9 bases and the J segment 4 bases; nucleotides outside the gene matches: 6. The CDR3: CASTGDRGRETQYF. Here the CDR3 DNA reads TGTGCCAGTACGGGGGACAGGGGGCGAGAGACCCAGTACTTC.

The table lists this clonotype with a few counts. The J gene is TRBJ2-2, the V gene TRBV21-1; TRBD1 was called by the table and not checked on the DNA. TRBV21-1 is described as a pseudogene. The CDR3 is 16 amino acids. CDR3 amino acids: CASSKEAGLNTGELFF. The CDR3 DNA reads TGTGCCAGCAGCAAAGAGGCAGGGTTGAACACCGGGGAGCTGTTTTTT.

V and J are TRBV5-6 and TRBJ1-2; D is perhaps TRBD1 (6 bases). The V gene's germline CDR1 is SGHDT and CDR2 YYEEEE. Trimming left V 8 bases short and J 8 bases short, with 16 bases between. This CDR3 has 12 residues. The CDR3 nucleotides read TGTGCCAGTTCGTGGGGGGGCGAGGGCTACACCTTC. Encoded protein: CASSWGGEGYTF.

The chain recombines TRBV9 with TRBJ2-3; 10 nucleotides line up with TRBD2. Germline V gene sequence: CDR1 SGDLS, CDR2 YYNGEE. V was pared by 0 bases and J by 6 bases, with 1 base of the junction left unmatched. CDR3 size: 14 residues. The CDR3 spells CASSVGAGGDTQYF. The CDR3 DNA is TGTGCCAGCAGCGTAGGAGCGGGGGGGGATACGCAGTATTTT.

V usage is TRBV28 and J usage is TRBJ2-5, with 11 bases matching TRBD1. The germline V gene encodes CDR1 MDHEN and CDR2 SYDVKM. Trimming took 1 base from V and 1 from J; bases not matched to a gene: 5. The CDR3 consists of 17 residues. CDR3 amino acids: CASSLSLDRGPQETQYF. The DNA of the CDR3 is TGTGCCAGCAGTTTATCTTTGGACAGGGGGCCCCAAGAGACCCAGTACTTC. Filled out from reference TRBV28 and TRBJ2-5, the complete variable domain reads DVKVTQSSRYLVKRTGEKVFLECVQDMDHENMFWYRQDPGLGLRLIYFSYDVKMKEKGDIPEGYSVSREKKERFSLILESASTNQTSMYLCASSLSLDRGPQETQYFGPGTRLLVL.

This clonotype was counted only a few times. The chain carries TRBV29-1 and TRBJ1-6, with D tentatively TRBD1 (5 bases). The CDR3 sequence is 14 residues long. Germline values: CDR1 SQVTM, CDR2 ANQGSEA. V was pared by 5 bases and J by 6 bases, with 14 bases between. CDR3 bases: TGCAGCGTTAGGATCCAGGGTGGTAATTCACCCCTCCACTTT. Amino acid sequence: CSVRIQGGNSPLHF.